This is a list of T cell receptor beta chains from one sample in a study of T cells in pancreatic ductal adenocarcinoma. Assay used: immunoSEQ multiplex PCR; TCRdb lists only in-frame clones, some missing. Altogether about 98,000 clones are present, nearly 95% being singletons, with the ten largest covering about 3%. The sample consisted of PBMCs. These receptors were taken from a human donor with pancreatic ductal adenocarcinoma. Both conserved end residues are part of each CDR3. D genes are given only for firm matches.

>TRBV4-3|.|12|TRBJ1-1
CASSQGGREAFF
TGCGCCAGCAGCCAGGGGGGAAGAGAAGCTTTCTTT
>TRBV5-1|.|13|TRBJ2-3
CASSLDNADTQYF
TGCGCCAGCAGCTTGGACAACGCAGATACGCAGTATTTT
>TRBV6-6|.|12|TRBJ1-4
CASRSRDEKLFF
TGTGCCAGCAGATCCAGGGATGAAAAACTGTTTTTT
>TRBV6-1|.|12|TRBJ1-1
CASNREPTEAFF
TGTGCCAGCAATAGGGAGCCCACTGAAGCTTTCTTT
>TRBV6-1|.|15|TRBJ1-2
CASSEAGTRNYGYTF
TGTGCCAGCAGTGAAGCTGGCACACGAAACTATGGCTACACCTTC
>TRBV28|TRBD1|15|TRBJ2-7
CASSATGQGDYEQYF
TGTGCCAGCAGTGCGACCGGACAGGGGGATTACGAGCAGTACTTC
>TRBV5-1|TRBD1|16|TRBJ2-7
CASSRLTGGVALEQYF
TGCGCCAGCAGCCGACTAACAGGGGGCGTTGCCCTCGAGCAGTACTTC
>TRBV5-1|.|16|TRBJ2-6
CASSPTYSSGANVLTF
TGCGCCAGCAGCCCGACATATTCATCTGGGGCCAACGTCCTGACTTTC
>TRBV18|.|12|TRBJ2-7
CASSLGAREQYF
TGTGCCAGCTCACTGGGGGCTCGCGAGCAGTACTTC
>TRBV6-1|.|16|TRBJ1-4
CASSERGGATNEKLFF
TGTGCCAGCAGTGAAAGGGGGGGAGCAACTAATGAAAAACTGTTTTTT
>TRBV18|TRBD1|18|TRBJ1-4
CASSPPSRDRGGGEKLFF
TGTGCCAGCTCACCCCCGTCCCGGGACAGGGGTGGAGGTGAAAAACTGTTTTTT